Given below is one TCR beta chain in context. Its target is not known. Only in-frame clones appear in the TCRdb table, and some are missing; sequencing was by immunoSEQ multiplex PCR. Of around 3,000 clones listed, roughly 85% are singletons. This specimen belongs to a study of circulating and synovial CD4+ cells in juvenile arthritis. Whole-study results and caveats: Traditional Vbeta family usage analysis missed the pathogenic-like versus bulk difference. Bulk blood CD4 repertoires were more diverse than these. Shared-clonotype fractions with synovium likely underestimate full repertoire overlap.

The TCR comes from a human donor with juvenile idiopathic arthritis. The specimen sequenced was CD4+ T cells from synovial fluid.

CDR3 protein: CASSQGDRGETQYF. The CDR3 DNA is TGTGCCAGCAGCCAAGGCGACAGGGGAGAGACCCAGTACTTC. The J gene is TRBJ2-5, the V gene TRBV4-2; 8 positions agree with TRBD1. Germline CDR1 is LGHNA and CDR2 is YNFKEQ. Trimming cost V 1 base and J 4 bases; bases outside gene matches: 2. The CDR3 has 14 residues.